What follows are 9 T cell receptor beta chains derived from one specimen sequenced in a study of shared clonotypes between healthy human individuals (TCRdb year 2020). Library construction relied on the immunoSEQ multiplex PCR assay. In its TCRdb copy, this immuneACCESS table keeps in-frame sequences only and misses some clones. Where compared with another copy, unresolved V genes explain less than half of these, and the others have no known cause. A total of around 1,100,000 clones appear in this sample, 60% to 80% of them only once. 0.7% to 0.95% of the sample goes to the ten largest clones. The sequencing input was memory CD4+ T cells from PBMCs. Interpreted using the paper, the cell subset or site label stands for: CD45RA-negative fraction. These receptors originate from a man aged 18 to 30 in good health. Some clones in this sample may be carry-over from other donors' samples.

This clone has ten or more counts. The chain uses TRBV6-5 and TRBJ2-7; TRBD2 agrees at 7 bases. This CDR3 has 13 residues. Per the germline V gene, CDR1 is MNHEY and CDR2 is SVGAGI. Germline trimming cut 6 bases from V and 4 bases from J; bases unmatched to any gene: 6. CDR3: CASSASGSYEQYF. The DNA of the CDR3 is TGTGCCAGCAGCGCTAGCGGATCGTACGAGCAGTACTTC.

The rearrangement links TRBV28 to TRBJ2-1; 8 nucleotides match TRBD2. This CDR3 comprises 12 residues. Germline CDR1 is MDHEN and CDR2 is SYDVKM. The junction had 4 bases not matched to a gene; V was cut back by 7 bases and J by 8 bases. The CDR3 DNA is TGTGCCAGCACTAAGCGGGAGCATGAGCAGTTCTTC. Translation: CASTKREHEQFF.

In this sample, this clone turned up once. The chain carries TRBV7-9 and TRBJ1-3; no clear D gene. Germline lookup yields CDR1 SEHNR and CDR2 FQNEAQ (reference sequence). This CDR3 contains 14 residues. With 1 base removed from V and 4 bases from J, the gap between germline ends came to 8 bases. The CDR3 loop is CASSLDKMGNTIYF. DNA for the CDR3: TGTGCCAGCAGCTTAGACAAAATGGGAAACACCATATATTTT.

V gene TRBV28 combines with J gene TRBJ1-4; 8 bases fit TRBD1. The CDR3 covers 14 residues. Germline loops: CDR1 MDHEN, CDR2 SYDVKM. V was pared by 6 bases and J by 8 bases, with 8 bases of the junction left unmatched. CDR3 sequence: CASSPGTGLEKLFF. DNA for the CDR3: TGTGCCAGCAGCCCCGGGACAGGTTTAGAAAAACTGTTTTTT.

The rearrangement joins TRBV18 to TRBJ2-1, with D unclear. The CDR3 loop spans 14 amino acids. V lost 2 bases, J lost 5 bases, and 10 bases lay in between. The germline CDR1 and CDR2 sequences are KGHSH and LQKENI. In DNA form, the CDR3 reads TGTGCCAGCTCACCAAAAAGCGACAACAATGAGCAGTTCTTC. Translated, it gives CASSPKSDNNEQFF.

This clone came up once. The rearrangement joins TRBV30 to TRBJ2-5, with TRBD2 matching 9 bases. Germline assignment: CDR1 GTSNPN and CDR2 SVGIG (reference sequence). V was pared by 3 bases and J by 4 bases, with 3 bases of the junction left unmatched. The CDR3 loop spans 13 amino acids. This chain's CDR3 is CAWRGAGGETQYF. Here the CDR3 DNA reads TGTGCCTGGAGAGGAGCGGGAGGAGAGACCCAGTACTTC.

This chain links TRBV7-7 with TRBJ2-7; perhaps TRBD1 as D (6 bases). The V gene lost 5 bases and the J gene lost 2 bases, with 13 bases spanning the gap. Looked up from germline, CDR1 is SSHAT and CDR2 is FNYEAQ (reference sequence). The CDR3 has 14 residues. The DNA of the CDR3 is TGTGCCAGCAGCCCGGGGACAACCACCTACGAGCAGTACTTC. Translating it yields CASSPGTTTYEQYF.

The CDR3 nucleotides are TGTGCCAGTAGTATAGGCTTAGCGGGAGCTACCGGGGAGCTGTTTTTT. It is translated as CASSIGLAGATGELFF. The chain combines TRBV19 with TRBJ2-2, with 9 bases that match TRBD2. The germline V gene has CDR1 LNHDA and CDR2 SQIVND (reference sequence). The J segment lost 5 bases and the V segment lost 1 base, leaving 5 bases of the junction unmatched. The CDR3 length is 16 residues.

The CDR3 loop is CASSLRLEGSYTF. CDR3 nucleotide sequence: TGTGCCAGCAGTTTACGGTTAGAGGGGAGCTACACCTTC. The chain joins TRBV27 to TRBJ1-2; D may be TRBD1 (5 bases). CDR1 and CDR2 from the germline V gene are MNHEY and SMNVEV (reference sequence). This CDR3 has 13 residues. The V end lost 2 bases, the J end lost 9 bases, and 13 bases lay between the germline ends.